The 26 T cell receptor beta chains listed next were all sequenced from one sample in a study of STAT3 mutations in large granular lymphocyte leukemia. The antigens of these receptors remain unknown. Libraries were prepared by immunoSEQ multiplex PCR; TCRdb keeps only in-frame clonotypes and omits some of them. The top ten hold about 45% of the sample, which has under 25,000 clones, about 90% seen once. Notes on the study in general: Every T-LGLL patient had at least one immunodominant TCRbeta clonotype.

Material: peripheral blood mononuclear cells. The receptor source for this set is a man aged 60-69 years with T-cell large granular lymphocyte leukemia. Some clones in this sample may be carry-over from other donors' samples.

This clone was recorded once. The chain combines TRBV18 with TRBJ1-6; maybe TRBD1 (6 bases). V dropped 3 bases and J dropped 3 bases, with 12 bases sitting between them. This CDR3 has 16 amino acids. Germline-derived CDR1 and CDR2 are KGHSH and LQKENI. The CDR3 is CASSPPGGGYNSPLHF. The DNA for the CDR3 is TGTGCCAGCTCACCCCCCGGGGGCGGCTATAATTCACCCCTCCACTTT.

The J gene is TRBJ2-2, the V gene TRBV5-1; weak D call: TRBD2 (6 bases). The CDR3 length is 14 residues. Germline CDR1 and CDR2: SGHRS and YFSETQ. V shed 9 bases and J shed 5 bases, with 17 bases lying between them. CDR3 loop: CATTGVMGTGELFF. The CDR3 DNA sequence: TGCGCCACCACGGGGGTTATGGGTACCGGGGAGCTGTTTTTT. Complete variable domain (other parts from reference TRBV5-1 and TRBJ2-2): KAGVTQTPRYLIKTRGQQVTLSCSPISGHRSVSWYQQTPGQGLQFLFEYFSETQRNKGNFPGRFSGRQFSNSRSEMNVSTLELGDSALYLCATTGVMGTGELFFGEGSRLTVL.

The chain combines TRBV5-1 with TRBJ2-1; 7 bases line up with TRBD1. Per germline, CDR1 SGHRS and CDR2 YFSETQ. V shed 3 bases, J shed 14 bases, and the junction held 17 bases outside the gene matches. This CDR3 comprises 15 residues. In DNA, the CDR3 is TGCGCCAGCAGCTCCCAGACAGGGAATGGTGAGGATAAGTTCTTC. Encoded protein: CASSSQTGNGEDKFF.

The J gene is TRBJ2-7, the V gene TRBV10-3; TRBD1 matches 8 bases. J lost 6 bases, V lost 4 bases, and 8 bases had no gene match. CDR1 is ENHRY and CDR2 is SYGVKD in the germline V gene. CDR3 length: 14 amino acids. The CDR3 nucleotides read TGTGCCATCAGTGCCACGCAGGGGGCGGTCGAGCAGTACTTC. Translating gives CAISATQGAVEQYF.

The chain links TRBV6-1 to TRBJ1-1; TRBD1 might be the D (6 bases). Per the germline V gene, CDR1 is MNHNS and CDR2 is SASEGT. The CDR3 spans 15 residues. Trimming pared 7 bases from V and 1 base from J, leaving 16 bases between. This chain's CDR3 is CASTHPGGRNTEAFF. CDR3 coding DNA: TGTGCCAGCACCCACCCCGGGGGCCGGAACACTGAAGCTTTCTTT.

The count of this clone is one. The chain links TRBV5-1 to TRBJ2-2; D might be TRBD1 (5 bases). This CDR3 comprises 16 residues. CDR1 is SGHRS and CDR2 is YFSETQ in the germline V gene. Trimming took off 0 bases at V and 7 bases at J, with 16 bases between the two ends. The CDR3 DNA reads as TGCGCCAGCAGCTTGGCCCCAGGTCCTCAGGGCGGGGAGCTGTTTTTT. This codes for CASSLAPGPQGGELFF.

The chain recombines TRBV5-1 with TRBJ2-7; D possibly matches TRBD1 or TRBD2 (6 bases each). The V end lost 4 bases, the J end lost 1 base, and 21 bases lay between the germline ends. This CDR3 region has 17 residues. Per the germline V gene, CDR1 is SGHRS and CDR2 is YFSETQ. The CDR3: CASSPDGFTGTSYEQYF. CDR3 nucleotide sequence: TGCGCCAGCAGCCCGGACGGGTTTACAGGGACTTCCTACGAGCAGTACTTC.

J is TRBJ2-2 and V is TRBV7-2, with TRBD2 matching over 9 bases. V dropped 4 bases and J dropped 4; count of bases not matched to a gene: 10. The CDR3 consists of 17 residues. Germline CDR1 reads SGHTA; CDR2 reads FQGNSA. The CDR3 DNA is TGTGCCAGCAGCTCGCCGGGAGCGGGAGGTACCACCGGGGAGCTGTTTTTT. This codes for CASSSPGAGGTTGELFF.

The gene calls are TRBV15 and TRBJ1-6; D is unresolved. This CDR3 is built from 14 residues. Germline V gene sequence: CDR1 LNHNV, CDR2 YYDKDF (reference sequence). Between the trimmed V and J ends, which lost 0 bases and 6 bases, there was a span of 6 bases. The CDR3 DNA reads TGTGCCACCAGCAGAGATTCGAGTAATTCACCCCTCCACTTT. Residues: CATSRDSSNSPLHF.

This chain connects TRBV6-6 to TRBJ1-2; D is possibly TRBD1 (6 bases). V lost 5 bases and J 8 bases, leaving 18 bases between the germline ends. This CDR3 is built from 14 residues. Germline-derived CDR1 and CDR2 are MNHNY and SVGAGI (reference sequence). CDR3 sequence reads: CASSPFSGGYGYTF. The CDR3 DNA sequence: TGTGCCAGCAGTCCCTTCTCGGGGGGCTACGGCTACACCTTC.

The chain combines TRBV27 with TRBJ2-3; D unresolved. CDR1 is MNHEY, CDR2 SMNVEV, per germline (reference sequence). CDR3 length equals 16 residues. V lost 0 bases and J 0 bases, leaving 10 bases between the germline ends. The CDR3 is CASSLSNPSSTDTQYF. As DNA, the CDR3 is TGTGCCAGCAGTTTATCGAACCCATCTAGCACAGATACGCAGTATTTT.

In this sample, this clone turned up once. The chain employs TRBV10-3 and TRBJ2-2; TRBD2 aligns across 7 bases. This CDR3 is built from 13 residues. V shed 8 bases and J 4 bases; nucleotides not matched to a gene: 4. Germline loops: CDR1 ENHRY, CDR2 SYGVKD. DNA of the CDR3: TGTGCCATCCGCGGGAGCGGCACCGGGGAGCTGTTTTTT. Its protein product is CAIRGSGTGELFF.

Only a few counts were recorded for this clone. The chain recombines TRBV7-2 with TRBJ2-1, with 9 bases lining up with TRBD2. Trimming removed 1 base from V and 10 bases from J; junction bases left unmatched: 5. Germline values: CDR1 SGHTA, CDR2 FQGNSA. This CDR3 is 14 amino acids long. CDR3 DNA sequence: TGTGCCAGCAGCTTAGGTAGCGGGAGTAGGGAGCAGTTCTTC. Its translation is CASSLGSGSREQFF.

V gene TRBV7-2 combines with J gene TRBJ1-1; unclear D gene. The CDR3 runs 15 residues. With 0 bases removed from V and 7 bases from J, the gap between germline ends came to 15 bases. Germline V gene sequence: CDR1 SGHTA, CDR2 FQGNSA. The CDR3 here is CASSLAKGSSGEAFF. The DNA for the CDR3 is TGTGCCAGCAGCTTAGCGAAGGGTAGTTCGGGTGAAGCTTTCTTT.

CDR3 sequence (DNA): TGTGCCACCTTGCCGCCCCCTTCGCGCGAGCAGTACTTC. Protein sequence: CATLPPPSREQYF. The rearrangement links TRBV6-1 to TRBJ2-7; D is unclear. From germline, CDR1 is MNHNS and CDR2 SASEGT. V lost 10 bases and J 6 bases, leaving 19 bases between the germline ends. The CDR3 spans 13 residues.

V usage is TRBV6-5 and J usage is TRBJ2-1, with 8 bases identical to TRBD1. CDR3 size: 14 residues. With 4 bases clipped from V and 2 bases from J, the junction kept 1 base outside the gene matches. Germline assignment: CDR1 MNHEY and CDR2 SVGAGI. This CDR3 reads CASSLDRAYNEQFF. CDR3 nucleotide sequence: TGTGCCAGCAGTTTGGACAGGGCCTACAATGAGCAGTTCTTC.

The DNA for the CDR3 is TGTGCCTGGAGCGTGGGAGGGGACCAGCCCCAGCATTTT. Translation gives CAWSVGGDQPQHF. The chain recombines TRBV30 with TRBJ1-5; possibly TRBD1 for D (5 bases). CDR1 GTSNPN and CDR2 SVGIG come from the germline V gene (reference sequence). Trimming left V 3 bases short and J 7 bases short, with 13 bases between. This CDR3 contains 13 residues.

The chain combines TRBV15 with TRBJ1-1; TRBD1 matches at 7 bases. The CDR3 totals 13 residues. The trim removed 6 bases at V and 7 bases at J, leaving 8 bases unmatched. CDR1 and CDR2 from the germline V gene are LNHNV and YYDKDF (reference sequence). CDR3 sequence: CATRSGTELEAFF. The CDR3 DNA reads as TGTGCCACCAGGTCCGGGACAGAGCTTGAAGCTTTCTTT.

The V gene is TRBV7-2, the J gene TRBJ2-1; maybe TRBD1 (6 bases). The CDR3 covers 14 residues. Germline V gene lookup returns CDR1 SGHTA and CDR2 FQGNSA. V gave up 1 base and J gave up 5 bases, with 9 bases separating them. For the CDR3, the DNA is TGTGCCAGCAGCTTAGACGACAGGAACAATGAGCAGTTCTTC. Translated: CASSLDDRNNEQFF.

This chain joins TRBV4-1 and TRBJ2-3; 7 bases are a match to TRBD2. Trimming removed 1 base from V and 0 bases from J; junction bases left unmatched: 7. There are 17 residues in the CDR3. CDR1 is MGHRA, CDR2 YSYEKL, per germline. The CDR3 DNA follows: TGCGCCAGCAGCCAAGCCCCCGGACTAGACAGCACAGATACGCAGTATTTT. Protein: CASSQAPGLDSTDTQYF.

The J gene is TRBJ2-3, the V gene TRBV25-1; 9 nucleotides agree with TRBD2. V gave up 5 bases and J gave up 6 bases; unmatched junction bases: 6. From germline, CDR1 is MGHDK and CDR2 SYGVNS. The CDR3 is made up of 14 amino acids. The CDR3 bases are TGTGCCAGCAGTCCGGCGGGAGGGCCGGATACGCAGTATTTT. Amino acid sequence: CASSPAGGPDTQYF.

V usage is TRBV4-2 and J usage is TRBJ1-2, with a tentative D call TRBD1 (5 bases). CDR1 is LGHNA, CDR2 YNFKEQ, per germline. CDR3 length: 16 residues. V was shortened by 2 bases and J by 5 bases, with 18 bases between the two germline ends. CDR3 nucleotide sequence: TGTGCCAGCAGCCAAAACTCCGGGGGGGTAGGGTATGGCTACACCTTC. It specifies CASSQNSGGVGYGYTF.

The V gene is TRBV5-5, the J gene TRBJ2-3, with D perhaps being TRBD1 or TRBD2 (5 bases each). This CDR3 spans 15 amino acids. Germline loops: CDR1 SGHKS, CDR2 YYEKEE (reference sequence). The V end was cut by 4 bases, the J end by 1 base, with 13 bases between. For the CDR3, the DNA is TGTGCCAGCAGCGCCCTGGGGGAAGGCACAGATACGCAGTATTTT. Residues: CASSALGEGTDTQYF.

The chain combines TRBV6-5 with TRBJ2-7, with TRBD2 as a possible D gene (6 bases). The germline gives CDR1 MNHEY, CDR2 SVGAGI. V gave up 6 bases and J gave up 3 bases, with 12 bases separating them. CDR3 length: 13 amino acids. The CDR3 loop is CASRPGTFYEQYF. CDR3 DNA sequence: TGTGCCAGCAGACCTGGGACTTTCTACGAGCAGTACTTC.

The chain couples TRBV21-1 to TRBJ1-5. TRBV21-1 is recorded as a pseudogene. CDR3 length: 19 amino acids. CDR3 DNA sequence: TGTGCCAGCAGCCCCCATTTGGATAGGGGGAGGGCGAGCAATCAGCCCCAGCATTTT. This translates into CASSPHLDRGRASNQPQHF.

This chain connects TRBV9 to TRBJ2-1; 11 nucleotides match TRBD2. V lost 2 bases to trimming and J lost 0 bases; unmatched junction nucleotides: 4. CDR3 length: 17 residues. From germline, CDR1 is SGDLS and CDR2 YYNGEE. The chain's CDR3 is CASSVGLAESSYNEQFF. In DNA form, the CDR3 reads TGTGCCAGCAGCGTGGGACTAGCGGAGAGCTCCTACAATGAGCAGTTCTTC.